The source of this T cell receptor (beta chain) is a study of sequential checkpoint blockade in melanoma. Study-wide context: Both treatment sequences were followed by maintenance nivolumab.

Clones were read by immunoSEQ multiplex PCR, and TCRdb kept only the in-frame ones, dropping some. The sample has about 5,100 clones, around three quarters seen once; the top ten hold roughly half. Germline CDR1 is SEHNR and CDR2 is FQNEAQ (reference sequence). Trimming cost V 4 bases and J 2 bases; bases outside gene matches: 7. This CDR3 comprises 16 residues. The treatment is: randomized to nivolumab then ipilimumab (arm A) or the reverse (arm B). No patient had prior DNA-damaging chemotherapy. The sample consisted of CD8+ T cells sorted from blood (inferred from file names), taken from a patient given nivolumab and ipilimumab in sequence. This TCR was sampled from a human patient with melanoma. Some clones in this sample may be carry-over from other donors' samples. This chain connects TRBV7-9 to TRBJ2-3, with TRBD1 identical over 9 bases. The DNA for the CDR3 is TGTGCCAGCAGCTCAGGACAGGGGAGGTCCACAGATACGCAGTATTTT. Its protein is CASSSGQGRSTDTQYF.